This T cell receptor beta chain was retrieved from a study of T cell changes during pregnancy in multiple sclerosis. Germline CDR1 reads KGHSH; CDR2 reads LQKENI. Trimming stripped 2 bases from V and 2 bases from J, with 19 bases between. The CDR3 has 17 residues. The repertoire was sequenced with immunoSEQ multiplex PCR; TCRdb's copy has only in-frame clones and lacks some. Here the sample spans under 40,000 clones, more than 85% being singletons. The material sequenced was CD4+ T cells from peripheral blood mononuclear cells, taken in the third trimester of pregnancy. This receptor was identified in a female donor in good health, enrolled as a control in a pregnancy study. This chain uses TRBV18 with TRBJ2-7; tentative D call: TRBD2 (6 bases). CDR3: CASSPGGFRRTTYEQYF. CDR3 bases: TGTGCCAGCTCACCAGGGGGGTTTCGGCGGACGACCTACGAGCAGTACTTC.